This is a list of T cell receptor beta chains from one sample in a study of Ad26.COV2.S vaccination and SARS-CoV-2 variants. Sequenced by immunoSEQ multiplex PCR; TCRdb stores in-frame clones only, minus some. The sample contains about 350,000 clones, roughly 91% of which appear only once. Here the sequenced sample was peripheral blood, taken in a trial of Ad26.COV2.S vaccine versus placebo. Every receptor here comes from a person aged 18-65 years who received the Ad26.COV2.S COVID-19 vaccine or a placebo. CDR3s include the opening cysteine and the closing phenylalanine or tryptophan. The D gene is left open where the match is weak. Clone size appears in some rows only: once, few, many, or a class for an expanded clone.

v_gene: TRBV7-9
j_gene: TRBJ2-1
abundance: -
d_gene: -
CDR3aa: CASSLVSRDEQFF
CDR3nt: TGTGCCAGCAGCTTAGTCTCTCGGGATGAGCAGTTCTTC

v_gene: TRBV3-1/TRBV3-2
j_gene: TRBJ2-5
abundance: -
d_gene: TRBD1
CDR3aa: CASSQTMTGGFETQYF
CDR3nt: TGTGCCAGCAGCCAAACCATGACAGGGGGCTTTGAGACCCAGTACTTC

v_gene: TRBV19
j_gene: TRBJ1-3
abundance: -
d_gene: -
CDR3aa: CASSQLSAGDGNTIYF
CDR3nt: TGTGCCAGTAGCCAACTTAGTGCAGGCGATGGAAACACCATATATTTT

v_gene: TRBV5-1
j_gene: TRBJ2-7
abundance: -
d_gene: -
CDR3aa: CASSLADDQEQYF
CDR3nt: TGCGCCAGCAGCTTGGCCGATGACCAAGAGCAGTACTTC

v_gene: TRBV7-3
j_gene: TRBJ2-3
abundance: -
d_gene: TRBD2
CDR3aa: CASSLEGLADTDTQYF
CDR3nt: TGTGCCAGCAGCTTAGAGGGACTAGCGGACACAGATACGCAGTATTTT

v_gene: TRBV3-1/TRBV3-2
j_gene: TRBJ1-2
abundance: -
d_gene: TRBD1
CDR3aa: CASSLEGQPFYGYTF
CDR3nt: TGTGCCAGCAGCCTAGAGGGACAGCCCTTCTATGGCTACACCTTC

v_gene: TRBV30
j_gene: TRBJ1-2
abundance: once
d_gene: -
CDR3aa: CAWSVGGHGYTF
CDR3nt: TGTGCCTGGAGTGTAGGCGGTCATGGCTACACCTTC

v_gene: TRBV13
j_gene: TRBJ2-7
abundance: -
d_gene: -
CDR3aa: CASSRGHYEQYF
CDR3nt: TGTGCCAGCAGCAGGGGACACTACGAGCAGTACTTC

v_gene: TRBV7-9
j_gene: TRBJ2-3
abundance: -
d_gene: -
CDR3aa: CASSFLTGVDTQYF
CDR3nt: TGTGCCAGCTCCTTTTTGACTGGTGTAGATACGCAGTATTTT

v_gene: TRBV4-1
j_gene: TRBJ1-5
abundance: -
d_gene: -
CDR3aa: CASSQEAGNQPQHF
CDR3nt: TGCGCCAGCAGCCAAGAGGCTGGAAATCAGCCCCAGCATTTT

v_gene: TRBV19
j_gene: TRBJ2-5
abundance: once
d_gene: TRBD2
CDR3aa: CASSTGLAGGLQETQYF
CDR3nt: TGTGCCAGTAGTACCGGACTAGCGGGGGGCTTACAAGAGACCCAGTACTTC

v_gene: TRBV30
j_gene: TRBJ1-4
abundance: -
d_gene: -
CDR3aa: CAWSTTSLTNEKLFF
CDR3nt: TGTGCCTGGAGTACGACCTCCTTAACTAATGAAAAACTGTTTTTT

v_gene: TRBV29-1
j_gene: TRBJ1-6
abundance: -
d_gene: -
CDR3aa: CSASWGDNSPLHF
CDR3nt: TGCAGCGCCTCCTGGGGAGACAATTCACCCCTCCACTTT

v_gene: TRBV3-1/TRBV3-2
j_gene: TRBJ2-7
abundance: -
d_gene: TRBD1
CDR3aa: CASSQEGTGAYEQYF
CDR3nt: TGTGCCAGCAGCCAAGAAGGGACAGGCGCCTACGAGCAGTACTTC

v_gene: TRBV7-8
j_gene: TRBJ1-1
abundance: -
d_gene: -
CDR3aa: CASSLVETIGDTEAFF
CDR3nt: TGTGCCAGCAGCTTAGTTGAAACAATTGGGGACACTGAAGCTTTCTTT

v_gene: TRBV6-1
j_gene: TRBJ2-3
abundance: -
d_gene: -
CDR3aa: CASSDDGGFEADTQYF
CDR3nt: TGTGCCAGCAGTGATGACGGGGGATTTGAGGCAGATACGCAGTATTTT

v_gene: TRBV4-3
j_gene: TRBJ2-7
abundance: -
d_gene: -
CDR3aa: CASSQRLGGISYEQYF
CDR3nt: TGCGCCAGCAGCCAGCGATTAGGGGGTATCTCCTACGAGCAGTACTTC

v_gene: TRBV6-5
j_gene: TRBJ2-3
abundance: -
d_gene: -
CDR3aa: CASSYFGGPSTDTQYF
CDR3nt: TGTGCCAGCAGTTACTTCGGGGGCCCCAGCACAGATACGCAGTATTTT

v_gene: TRBV5-1
j_gene: TRBJ1-3
abundance: -
d_gene: TRBD1
CDR3aa: CASSLGTGGLDTIYF
CDR3nt: TGCGCCAGCAGCTTGGGGACAGGTGGTCTGGACACCATATATTTT

v_gene: TRBV7-8
j_gene: TRBJ1-4
abundance: -
d_gene: TRBD1
CDR3aa: CASSRDRTGRHEKLFF
CDR3nt: TGTGCCAGCAGCCGAGACCGGACAGGGCGGCATGAAAAACTGTTTTTT

v_gene: TRBV4-3
j_gene: TRBJ1-3
abundance: -
d_gene: TRBD1
CDR3aa: CASSFDRGAGDTIYF
CDR3nt: TGCGCCAGCAGCTTTGACAGGGGTGCCGGCGACACCATATATTTT

v_gene: TRBV19
j_gene: TRBJ1-6
abundance: -
d_gene: -
CDR3aa: CASSMWTDNSPLHF
CDR3nt: TGTGCCAGTAGTATGTGGACAGATAACTCACCCCTCCACTTT

v_gene: TRBV12-3/TRBV12-4
j_gene: TRBJ1-2
abundance: few
d_gene: -
CDR3aa: CASSSRGNYGYTF
CDR3nt: TGTGCCAGCAGTTCCAGGGGAAACTATGGCTACACCTTC

v_gene: TRBV12-3/TRBV12-4
j_gene: TRBJ1-2
abundance: -
d_gene: -
CDR3aa: CASSLSGNGYTF
CDR3nt: TGTGCCAGCAGTTTGTCAGGAAATGGCTACACCTTC

v_gene: TRBV7-2
j_gene: TRBJ2-1
abundance: -
d_gene: TRBD2
CDR3aa: CASSLLTPGLRYYNEQFF
CDR3nt: TGTGCCAGCAGCTTACTAACTCCGGGACTAAGGTATTACAATGAGCAGTTCTTC

v_gene: TRBV4-3
j_gene: TRBJ2-1
abundance: -
d_gene: TRBD2
CDR3aa: CASKSPTSGEQFF
CDR3nt: TGCGCCAGCAAATCACCAACTAGCGGTGAGCAGTTCTTC

v_gene: TRBV7-8
j_gene: TRBJ1-2
abundance: -
d_gene: -
CDR3aa: CASSRGTGGRGSIYYGYTF
CDR3nt: TGTGCCAGCAGCCGGGGGACGGGTGGCAGGGGCTCTATTTACTATGGCTACACCTTC

v_gene: TRBV5-1
j_gene: TRBJ2-1
abundance: -
d_gene: TRBD1
CDR3aa: CASTLGQGSYNEQFF
CDR3nt: TGCGCCAGCACCCTCGGACAGGGGTCCTACAATGAGCAGTTCTTC

v_gene: TRBV19
j_gene: TRBJ1-1
abundance: -
d_gene: -
CDR3aa: CASSISWGDAEAFF
CDR3nt: TGTGCCAGTAGTATATCGTGGGGGGACGCTGAAGCTTTCTTT

v_gene: TRBV18
j_gene: TRBJ1-5
abundance: -
d_gene: TRBD1
CDR3aa: CASSRTGGNQPQHF
CDR3nt: TGTGCCAGCTCAAGGACAGGAGGCAATCAGCCCCAGCATTTT

v_gene: TRBV6-5
j_gene: TRBJ1-2
abundance: few
d_gene: -
CDR3aa: CASSQGEARGYTF
CDR3nt: TGTGCCAGCAGCCAAGGGGAGGCTCGTGGCTACACCTTC